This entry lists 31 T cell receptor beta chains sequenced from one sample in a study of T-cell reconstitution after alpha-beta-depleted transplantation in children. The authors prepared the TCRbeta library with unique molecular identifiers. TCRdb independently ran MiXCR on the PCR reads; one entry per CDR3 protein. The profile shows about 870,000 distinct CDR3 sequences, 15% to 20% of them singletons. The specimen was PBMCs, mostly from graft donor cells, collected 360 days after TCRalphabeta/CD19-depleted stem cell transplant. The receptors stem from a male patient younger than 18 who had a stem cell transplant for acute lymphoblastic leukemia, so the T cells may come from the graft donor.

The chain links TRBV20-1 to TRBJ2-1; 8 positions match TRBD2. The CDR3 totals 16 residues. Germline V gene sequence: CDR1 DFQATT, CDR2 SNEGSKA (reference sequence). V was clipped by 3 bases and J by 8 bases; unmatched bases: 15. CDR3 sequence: CSASALWSGRYHEQFF. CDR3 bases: TGCAGTGCTAGTGCCTTGTGGAGCGGGAGATACCATGAGCAGTTCTTC.

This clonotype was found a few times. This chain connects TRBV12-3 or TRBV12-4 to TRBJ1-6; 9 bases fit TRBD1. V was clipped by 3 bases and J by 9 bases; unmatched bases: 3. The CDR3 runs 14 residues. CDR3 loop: CASSLNRGRSPLHF. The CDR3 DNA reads TGTGCCAGCAGTTTGAACAGGGGGCGTTCACCCCTCCACTTT.

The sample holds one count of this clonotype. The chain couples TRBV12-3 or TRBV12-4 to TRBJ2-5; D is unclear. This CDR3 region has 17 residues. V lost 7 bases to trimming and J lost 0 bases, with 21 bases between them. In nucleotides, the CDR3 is TGTGCCAGCACCAATCTGCGGCGTTTAGAAGACCAAGAGACCCAGTACTTC. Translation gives CASTNLRRLEDQETQYF.

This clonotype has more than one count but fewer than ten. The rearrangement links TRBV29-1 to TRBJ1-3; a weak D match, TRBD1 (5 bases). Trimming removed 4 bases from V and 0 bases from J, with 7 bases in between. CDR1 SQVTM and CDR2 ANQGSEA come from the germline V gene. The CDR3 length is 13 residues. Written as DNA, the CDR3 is TGCAGCGTTGCCGGGGGCTCTGGAAACACCATATATTTT. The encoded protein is CSVAGGSGNTIYF.

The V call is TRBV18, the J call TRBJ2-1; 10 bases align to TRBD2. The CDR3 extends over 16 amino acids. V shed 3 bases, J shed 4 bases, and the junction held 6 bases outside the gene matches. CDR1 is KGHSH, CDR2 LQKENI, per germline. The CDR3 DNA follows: TGTGCCAGCTCACCCCGGACTAGCGGCATGTACAATGAGCAGTTCTTC. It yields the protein CASSPRTSGMYNEQFF.

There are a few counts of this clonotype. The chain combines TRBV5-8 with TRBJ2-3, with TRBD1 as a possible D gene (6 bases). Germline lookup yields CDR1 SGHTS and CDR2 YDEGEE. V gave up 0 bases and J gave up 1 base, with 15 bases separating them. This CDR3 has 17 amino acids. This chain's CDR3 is CASSLGTVYIRTDTQYF. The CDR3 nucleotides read TGTGCCAGCAGCTTGGGGACAGTTTATATTCGCACAGATACGCAGTATTTT.

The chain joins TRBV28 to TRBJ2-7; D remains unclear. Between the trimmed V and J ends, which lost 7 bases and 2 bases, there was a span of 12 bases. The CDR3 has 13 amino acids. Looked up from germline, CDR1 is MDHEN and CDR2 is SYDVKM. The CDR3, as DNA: TGTGCCAGCACGTCTGACTTCCCCTACGAGCAGTACTTC. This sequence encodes CASTSDFPYEQYF.

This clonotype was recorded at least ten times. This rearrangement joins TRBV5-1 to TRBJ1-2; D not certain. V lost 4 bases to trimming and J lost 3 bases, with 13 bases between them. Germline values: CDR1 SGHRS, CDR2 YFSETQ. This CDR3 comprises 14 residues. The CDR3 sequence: CASSPSAIYYGYTF. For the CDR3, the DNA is TGCGCCAGCAGCCCCTCTGCGATCTACTATGGCTACACCTTC.

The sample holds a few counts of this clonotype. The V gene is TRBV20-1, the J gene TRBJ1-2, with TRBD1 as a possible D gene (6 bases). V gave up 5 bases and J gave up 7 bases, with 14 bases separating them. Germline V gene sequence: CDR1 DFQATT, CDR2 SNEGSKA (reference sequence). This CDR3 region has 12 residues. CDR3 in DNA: TGCAGTGCTCAGGGGAATGAGGGTGGCTACACCTTC. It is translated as CSAQGNEGGYTF.

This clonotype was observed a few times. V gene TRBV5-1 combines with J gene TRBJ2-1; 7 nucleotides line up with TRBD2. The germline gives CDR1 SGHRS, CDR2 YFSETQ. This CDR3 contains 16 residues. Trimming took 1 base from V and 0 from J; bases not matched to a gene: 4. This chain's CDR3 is CASSLMRELSYNEQFF. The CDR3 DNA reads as TGCGCCAGCAGCTTGATGCGGGAGCTCTCCTACAATGAGCAGTTCTTC.

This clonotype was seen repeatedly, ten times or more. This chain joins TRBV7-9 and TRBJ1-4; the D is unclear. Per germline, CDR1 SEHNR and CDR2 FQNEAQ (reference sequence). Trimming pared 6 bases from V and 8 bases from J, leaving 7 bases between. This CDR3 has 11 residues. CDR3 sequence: CASRTGEKLFF. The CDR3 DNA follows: TGTGCCAGCAGGACCGGGGAAAAACTGTTTTTT.

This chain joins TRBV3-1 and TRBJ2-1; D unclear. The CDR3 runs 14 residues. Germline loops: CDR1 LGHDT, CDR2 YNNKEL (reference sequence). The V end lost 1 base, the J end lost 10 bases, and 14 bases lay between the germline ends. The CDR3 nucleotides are TGTGCCAGCAGCCAAGGAAGGTGGCGTACGGAGCAGTTCTTC. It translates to CASSQGRWRTEQFF.

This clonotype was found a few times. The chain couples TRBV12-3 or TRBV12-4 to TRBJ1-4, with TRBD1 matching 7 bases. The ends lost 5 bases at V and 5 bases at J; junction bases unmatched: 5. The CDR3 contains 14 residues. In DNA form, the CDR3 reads TGTGCCAGCAGTCGGGACAGCGTGAATGAAAAACTGTTTTTT. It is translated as CASSRDSVNEKLFF.

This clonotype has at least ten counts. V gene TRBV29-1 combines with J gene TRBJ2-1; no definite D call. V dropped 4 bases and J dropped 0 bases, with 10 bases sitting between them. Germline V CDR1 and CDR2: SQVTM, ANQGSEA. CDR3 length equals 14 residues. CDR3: CSVVAVSSYNEQFF. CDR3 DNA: TGCAGCGTTGTCGCAGTGAGCTCCTACAATGAGCAGTTCTTC.

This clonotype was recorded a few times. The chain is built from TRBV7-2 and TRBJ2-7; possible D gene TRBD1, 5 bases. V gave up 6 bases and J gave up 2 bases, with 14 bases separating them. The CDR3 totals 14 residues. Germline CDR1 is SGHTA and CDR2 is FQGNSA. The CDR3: CASRLGHSTYEQYF. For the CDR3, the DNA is TGTGCCAGCAGATTGGGGCATAGCACCTACGAGCAGTACTTC.

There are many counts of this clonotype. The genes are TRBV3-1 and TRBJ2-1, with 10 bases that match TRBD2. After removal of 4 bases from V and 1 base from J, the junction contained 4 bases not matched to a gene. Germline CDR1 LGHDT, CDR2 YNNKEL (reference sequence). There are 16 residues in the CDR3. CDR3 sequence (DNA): TGTGCCAGCAGCCTCTTTAGCGGGAGGTCCTACAATGAGCAGTTCTTC. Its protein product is CASSLFSGRSYNEQFF.

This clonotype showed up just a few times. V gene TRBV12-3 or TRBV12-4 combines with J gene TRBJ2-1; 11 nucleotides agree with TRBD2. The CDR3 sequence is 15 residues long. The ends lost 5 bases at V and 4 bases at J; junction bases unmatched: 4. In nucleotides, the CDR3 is TGTGCCAGCAGTCACCGACTAGCGGGGTACAATGAGCAGTTCTTC. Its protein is CASSHRLAGYNEQFF.

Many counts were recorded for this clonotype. Here the CDR3 reads CASSFNRGQETQYF. CDR3 nucleotides: TGTGCCAGCAGCTTTAACAGGGGACAAGAGACCCAGTACTTC. This chain links TRBV7-2 with TRBJ2-5; 7 bases fit TRBD1. Germline V gene data show CDR1 as SGHTA and CDR2 as FQGNSA. The CDR3 is 14 amino acids. V lost 3 bases to trimming and J lost 2 bases; unmatched junction nucleotides: 3.

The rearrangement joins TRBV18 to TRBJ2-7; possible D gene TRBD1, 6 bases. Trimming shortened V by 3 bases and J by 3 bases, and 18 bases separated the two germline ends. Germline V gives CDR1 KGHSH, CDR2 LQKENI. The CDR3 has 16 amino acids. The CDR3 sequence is CASSPRQDSIYYEQYF. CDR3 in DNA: TGTGCCAGCTCACCCCGGCAGGACAGTATCTACTACGAGCAGTACTTC.

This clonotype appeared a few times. CDR3 DNA: TGCAGTGCTAGAGATCTCTTAAAGACAGCGGAAGCTTTCTTT. This translates into CSARDLLKTAEAFF. The chain uses TRBV20-1 and TRBJ1-1; the D gene is possibly TRBD1 (5 bases). From germline, CDR1 is DFQATT and CDR2 SNEGSKA (reference sequence). The CDR3 covers 14 residues. V dropped 0 bases and J dropped 8 bases, with 16 bases sitting between them.

The CDR3 nucleotides read TGCAGTGCTAGGAGACTACAAGCCACAGATACGCAGTATTTT. Translating it yields CSARRLQATDTQYF. The rearrangement uses TRBV20-1 and TRBJ2-3; possible D gene TRBD2, 5 bases. CDR1 and CDR2 from the germline V gene are DFQATT and SNEGSKA (reference sequence). This CDR3 contains 14 residues. Trimming left V 3 bases short and J 2 bases short, with 12 bases between.

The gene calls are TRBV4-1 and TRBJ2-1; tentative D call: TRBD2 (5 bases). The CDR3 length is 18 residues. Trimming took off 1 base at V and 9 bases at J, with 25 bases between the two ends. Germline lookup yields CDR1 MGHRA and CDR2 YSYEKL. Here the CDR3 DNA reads TGCGCCAGCAGCCAAGTCGAGCGGTCTCGCTGGAGATCTCCTGAGCAGTTCTTC. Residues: CASSQVERSRWRSPEQFF.

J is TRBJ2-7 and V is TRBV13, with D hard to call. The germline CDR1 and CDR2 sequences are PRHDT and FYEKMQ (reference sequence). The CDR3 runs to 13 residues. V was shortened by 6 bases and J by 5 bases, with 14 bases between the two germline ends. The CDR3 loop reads CASSSRPFNEQYF. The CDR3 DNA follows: TGTGCCAGCAGTTCTCGTCCCTTTAACGAGCAGTACTTC.

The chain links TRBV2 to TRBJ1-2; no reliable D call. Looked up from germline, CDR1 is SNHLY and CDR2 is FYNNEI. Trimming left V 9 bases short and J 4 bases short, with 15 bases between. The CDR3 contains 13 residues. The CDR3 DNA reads TGTGCCAGTAGTTACGACGCGAGCTATGGCTACACCTTC. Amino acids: CASSYDASYGYTF.

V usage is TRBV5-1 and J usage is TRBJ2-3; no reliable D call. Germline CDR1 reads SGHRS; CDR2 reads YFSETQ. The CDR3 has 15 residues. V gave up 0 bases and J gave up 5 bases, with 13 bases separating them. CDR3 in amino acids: CASSLVWQLQDTQYF. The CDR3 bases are TGCGCCAGCAGCTTGGTCTGGCAGTTACAAGATACGCAGTATTTT.

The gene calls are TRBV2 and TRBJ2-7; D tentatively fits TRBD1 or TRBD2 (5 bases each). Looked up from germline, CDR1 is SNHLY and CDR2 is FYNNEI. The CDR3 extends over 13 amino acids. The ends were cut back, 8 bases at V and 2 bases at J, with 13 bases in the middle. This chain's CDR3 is CASDPGPAYEQYF. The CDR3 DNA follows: TGTGCCAGCGACCCGGGACCTGCCTACGAGCAGTACTTC.

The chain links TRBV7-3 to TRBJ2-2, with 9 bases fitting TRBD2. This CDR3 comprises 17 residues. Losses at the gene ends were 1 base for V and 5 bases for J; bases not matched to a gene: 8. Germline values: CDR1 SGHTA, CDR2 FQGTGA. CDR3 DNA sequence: TGTGCCAGCAGCTTAATGGCGGGAGGGCCTGGGACCGGGGAGCTGTTTTTT. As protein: CASSLMAGGPGTGELFF.

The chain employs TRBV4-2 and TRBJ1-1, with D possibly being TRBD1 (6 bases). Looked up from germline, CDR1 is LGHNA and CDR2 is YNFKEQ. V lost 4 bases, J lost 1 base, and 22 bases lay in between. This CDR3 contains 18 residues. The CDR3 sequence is CASSLRGSLGQRNTEAFF. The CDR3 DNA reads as TGTGCCAGCAGCCTAAGAGGAAGTTTAGGACAGAGGAACACTGAAGCTTTCTTT.

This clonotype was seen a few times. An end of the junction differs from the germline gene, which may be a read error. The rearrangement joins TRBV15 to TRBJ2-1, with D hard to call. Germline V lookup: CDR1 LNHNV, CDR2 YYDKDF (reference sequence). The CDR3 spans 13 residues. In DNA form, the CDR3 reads TGTGCCACCAGCAGAGATAGTTCGGTCGTAGTGGTCTTC. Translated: CATSRDSSVVVVF.

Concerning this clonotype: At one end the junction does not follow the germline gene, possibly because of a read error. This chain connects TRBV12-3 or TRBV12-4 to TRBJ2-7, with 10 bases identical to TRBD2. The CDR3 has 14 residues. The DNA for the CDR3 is TGTGCCAGCAGCCCCGGACTAGCGGTCTACGAGCTGTACTTC. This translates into CASSPGLAVYELYF.

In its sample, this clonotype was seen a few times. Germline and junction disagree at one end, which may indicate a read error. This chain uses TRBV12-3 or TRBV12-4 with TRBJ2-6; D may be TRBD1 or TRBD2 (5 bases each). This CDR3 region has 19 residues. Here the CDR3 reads CASCLRSLGESSGANVLTF. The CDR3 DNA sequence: TGTGCCAGCTGTTTAAGGTCTCTGGGGGAGAGCTCTGGGGCCAACGTCCTGACTTTC.